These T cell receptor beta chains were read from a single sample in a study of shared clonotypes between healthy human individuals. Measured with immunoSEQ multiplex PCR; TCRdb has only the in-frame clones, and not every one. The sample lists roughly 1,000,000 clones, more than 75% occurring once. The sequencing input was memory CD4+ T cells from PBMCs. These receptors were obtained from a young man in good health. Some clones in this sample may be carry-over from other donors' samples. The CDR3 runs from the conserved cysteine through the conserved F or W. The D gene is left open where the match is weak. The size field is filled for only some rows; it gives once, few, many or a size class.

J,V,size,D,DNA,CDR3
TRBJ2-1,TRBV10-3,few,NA,TGTGCCATCAGTGAGGGTTCACTAGCAATATACAATGAGCAGTTCTTC,CAISEGSLAIYNEQFF
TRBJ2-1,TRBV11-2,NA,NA,TGTGCCAGCAGCTTAGTCGTCAGTAGACAGCAGTTCTTC,CASSLVVSRQQFF
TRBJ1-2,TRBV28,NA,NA,TGTGCCAGCAGTCTCGTGTTGGGGAACTATGGCTACACCTTC,CASSLVLGNYGYTF
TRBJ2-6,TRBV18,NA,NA,TGTGCCAGCTCCCAGGGTCGCTCTGGGGCCAACGTCCTGACTTTC,CASSQGRSGANVLTF
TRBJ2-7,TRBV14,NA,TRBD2,TGTGCCAGCAGCCAAGGTATACTAGCGGCTGCCTACGAGCAGTACTTC,CASSQGILAAAYEQYF
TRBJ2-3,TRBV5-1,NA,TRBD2,TGCGCCAGCAGCTTGGGGCTAGCGGGAGCGGATACGCAGTATTTT,CASSLGLAGADTQYF
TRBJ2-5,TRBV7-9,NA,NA,TGTGCCAGCAGCTCCCTCGGTGACGGGACCCAGTACTTC,CASSSLGDGTQYF
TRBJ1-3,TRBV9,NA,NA,TGTGCCAGCAGTTCTCCCGATTCTGGAAACACCATATATTTT,CASSSPDSGNTIYF
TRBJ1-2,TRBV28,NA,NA,TGTGCCAGCACCCCTTCCAACTATGGCTACACCTTC,CASTPSNYGYTF
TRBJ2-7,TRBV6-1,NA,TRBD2,TGTGCCAGCAGGCTGAGCGGGAGCTCCTACGAGCAGTACTTC,CASRLSGSSYEQYF
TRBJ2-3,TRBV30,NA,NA,TGTGCCTGGATTGGGGTGGGGGGCCTCACAGATACGCAGTATTTT,CAWIGVGGLTDTQYF
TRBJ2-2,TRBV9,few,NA,TGTGCCAGCAGCTTAGGGGTGGCCGGGGAGCTGTTTTTT,CASSLGVAGELFF
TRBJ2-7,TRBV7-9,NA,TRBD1,TGTGCCAGCAGCTTAGTGGGACAGAAATACGAGCAGTACTTC,CASSLVGQKYEQYF
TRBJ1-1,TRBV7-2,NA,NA,TGTGCCAGCAGCTTAGTTGCTACAGGGCTCCCTCGGCAAGCTTTCTTT,CASSLVATGLPRQAFF
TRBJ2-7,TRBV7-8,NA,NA,TGTGCCAGCAGCTTAGTTAACGGTCCCTACGAGCAGTACTTC,CASSLVNGPYEQYF
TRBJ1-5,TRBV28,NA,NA,TGTGCCAGCAGCCTGACAGAGTATAGCAATCAGCCCCAGCATTTT,CASSLTEYSNQPQHF
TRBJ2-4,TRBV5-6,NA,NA,TGTGCCAGCAGCTTACGGAGATTAGCCAAAAACATTCAGTACTTC,CASSLRRLAKNIQYF
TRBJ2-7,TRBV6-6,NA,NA,TGTGCCGCCAGGGGAACTACGTTCTGGGGAGAGCAGTACTTC,CAARGTTFWGEQYF
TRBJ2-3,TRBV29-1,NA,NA,TGCAGCGTAACCTCGGGGACAGATACGCAGTATTTT,CSVTSGTDTQYF
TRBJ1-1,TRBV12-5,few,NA,TGTGCTAGTGGTTCAGAGACGCCGGGTGTAGCTTTCTTT,CASGSETPGVAFF
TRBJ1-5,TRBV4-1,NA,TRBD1,TGCGCCAGCAGCCAAGCGGACAGGGTTAGCAATCAGCCCCAGCATTTT,CASSQADRVSNQPQHF
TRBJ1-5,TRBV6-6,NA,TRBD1,TGTGCCAGCAGTTACAACAGGGGGCCGGGGCCCCAGCATTTT,CASSYNRGPGPQHF
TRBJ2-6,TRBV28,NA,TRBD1,TGTGCCAGCAGACGGACAGGAACCTCTGGGGCCAACGTCCTGACTTTC,CASRRTGTSGANVLTF
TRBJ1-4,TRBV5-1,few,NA,TGCGCCAGCAGCCCCAGGGACGTCGATGGAAAACTGTTTTTT,CASSPRDVDGKLFF
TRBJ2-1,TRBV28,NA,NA,TGTGCCAGCAGTTTCACCGTGGGGCACAATGAGCAGTTCTTC,CASSFTVGHNEQFF
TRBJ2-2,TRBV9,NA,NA,TGTGCCAGCAGCGTCAGAAGGGCTAGCAGCACCGGGGAGCTGTTTTTT,CASSVRRASSTGELFF
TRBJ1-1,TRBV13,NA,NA,TGTGCCAGCAGCTTCGGCGGACGGGGGCAAGAAGCTTTCTTT,CASSFGGRGQEAFF
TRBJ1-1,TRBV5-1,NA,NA,TGCGCCAGCAGCTTGGCCGGGGACGGCACTGAAGCTTTCTTT,CASSLAGDGTEAFF
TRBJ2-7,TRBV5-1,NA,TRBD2,TGCGCCAGCAGCCAGGGGACTAGCCTAGGATCCGAGCAGTACTTC,CASSQGTSLGSEQYF
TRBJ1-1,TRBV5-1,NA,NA,TGCGCCAGCAGCCCGGGGTACACTGAAGCTTTCTTT,CASSPGYTEAFF
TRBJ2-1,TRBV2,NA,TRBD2,TGTGCCAGCAGTTGGACTAGCAGTTCGTACAATGAGCAGTTCTTC,CASSWTSSSYNEQFF
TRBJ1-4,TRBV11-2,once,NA,TGTGCCAGCAGCCGAGGGGGGCGAGGTGAAAAACTGTTTTTT,CASSRGGRGEKLFF
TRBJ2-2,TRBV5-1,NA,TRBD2,TGCGCCAGCAGCTTGGTCGCGGGAGCGGGCGGGGAGCTGTTTTTT,CASSLVAGAGGELFF
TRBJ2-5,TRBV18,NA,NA,TGTGCCAGCTCACCACCTCGGGGGGCCGGGCTCCACAAAGAGACCCAGTACTTC,CASSPPRGAGLHKETQYF
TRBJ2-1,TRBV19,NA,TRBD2,TGTGCCAGTAGTTCGCGCCGGGAGGGGGTCCTCTACAATGAGCAGTTCTTC,CASSSRREGVLYNEQFF
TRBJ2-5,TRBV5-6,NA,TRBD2,TGTGCCAGCAGCTTCGGACTAGCGGGCCAAGAGACCCAGTACTTC,CASSFGLAGQETQYF
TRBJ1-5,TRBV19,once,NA,TGTGCCAGTACCAGGGGCGTCTATAGCAATCAGCCCCAGCATTTT,CASTRGVYSNQPQHF
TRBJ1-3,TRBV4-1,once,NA,TGCGCCAGCAGCCTCCCCGGGGGCTCTGGAAACACCATATATTTT,CASSLPGGSGNTIYF
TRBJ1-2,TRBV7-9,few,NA,TGTGCCAGCAGCTCTCAGGGAGGAGGCGTTGGCTACACCTTC,CASSSQGGGVGYTF
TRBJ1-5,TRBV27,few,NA,TGTGCCAGCAGTTTAAATGCAGGGTCCAATCAGCCCCAGCATTTT,CASSLNAGSNQPQHF
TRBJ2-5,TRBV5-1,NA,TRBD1,TGCGCCAGCAGCTTCGCGGGGACAGGGGAAGAGACCCAGTACTTC,CASSFAGTGEETQYF
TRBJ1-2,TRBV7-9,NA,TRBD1,TGTGCCAGCAGCTTGGAGGGGACAGTCTATGGCTACACCTTC,CASSLEGTVYGYTF
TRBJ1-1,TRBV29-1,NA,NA,TGCAGCGTTGATCGGGGCGGGACTGAAGCTTTCTTT,CSVDRGGTEAFF
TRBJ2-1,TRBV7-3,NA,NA,TGTGCCAGCAGCTTAACCAGGGACCCCAGCCATGAGCAGTTCTTC,CASSLTRDPSHEQFF
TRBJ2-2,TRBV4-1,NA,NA,TGCGCCAGCAGCCAAGATCCCCAGGTGGACACCGGGGAGCTGTTTTTT,CASSQDPQVDTGELFF
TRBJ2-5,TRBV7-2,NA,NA,TGTGCCAGCAGCTTGCGGGGCCGCGGGGAGACCCAGTACTTC,CASSLRGRGETQYF
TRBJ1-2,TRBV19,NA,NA,TGTGCCAGTAGCCCATCGGGCTTCTATGGCTACACCTTC,CASSPSGFYGYTF
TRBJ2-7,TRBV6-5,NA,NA,TGTGCCAGCAGTCAGGGGAGAGGGTCCTACGAGCAGTACTTC,CASSQGRGSYEQYF
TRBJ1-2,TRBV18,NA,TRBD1,TGTGCCAGCTCACCACCGGGACAGGGGGCTGAGGGCTACACCTTC,CASSPPGQGAEGYTF
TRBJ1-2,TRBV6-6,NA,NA,TGTGCCAGCAGTGCGGCGGGTGTTCGCTATGGCTACACCTTC,CASSAAGVRYGYTF
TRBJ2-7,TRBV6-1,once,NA,TGTGCCAGCAGTGAACATGGACAGTCCTACGAGCAGTACTTC,CASSEHGQSYEQYF